The present T cell receptor beta chain was sequenced within a study of blood T cell repertoires in COVID-19. On the study more broadly: The United States, Italy and Spain provided the acute and convalescent COVID-19 samples. T cells, B-cell-depleted T cells, or PBMCs provided the cDNA or gDNA that served as material.

TCRdb's table, derived via immunoSEQ multiplex PCR, lists solely in-frame clones and lacks some. The top ten hold roughly 3% of the sample, which has fewer than 300,000 clones, more than 70% seen once. Germline V gene data show CDR1 as MNHEY and CDR2 as SVGEGT. The V segment lost 0 bases and the J segment 5 bases; nucleotides outside the gene matches: 4. This CDR3 has 14 amino acids. The TCR originated in a woman aged 18-35 years with acute or convalescent COVID-19. This chain joins TRBV6-2 or TRBV6-3 and TRBJ2-7; 7 bases align to TRBD2. Sequencing was carried out using peripheral blood. The CDR3 DNA sequence: TGTGCCAGCAGTTACTCCGGCGGGAGAGACGAGCAGTACTTC. Protein sequence: CASSYSGGRDEQYF.